This T cell receptor (beta chain) was recovered during a study of cytomegalovirus exposure and HLA in healthy donors. The PCR contained 60 Vbeta and 13 Jbeta primers. The assay was immunoSEQ multiplex PCR, and TCRdb's table has in-frame clones only and misses some. Of over 100,000 clones in the sample, under 75% were seen once. Germline V gene sequence: CDR1 MNHEY, CDR2 SMNVEV (reference sequence). The V and J ends lost 6 bases and 2 bases, in that order; junction bases with no gene match: 5. This CDR3 has 16 residues. The chain is built from TRBV27 and TRBJ1-4; 11 bases align to TRBD1. The sequence derives from a woman aged 40 to 50 in good health and CMV-seronegative. The specimen was PBMCs. The chain's CDR3 is CASSPRDRGTNEKLFF. In DNA form, the CDR3 reads TGTGCCAGCAGCCCCAGGGACAGGGGGACTAATGAAAAACTGTTTTTT.